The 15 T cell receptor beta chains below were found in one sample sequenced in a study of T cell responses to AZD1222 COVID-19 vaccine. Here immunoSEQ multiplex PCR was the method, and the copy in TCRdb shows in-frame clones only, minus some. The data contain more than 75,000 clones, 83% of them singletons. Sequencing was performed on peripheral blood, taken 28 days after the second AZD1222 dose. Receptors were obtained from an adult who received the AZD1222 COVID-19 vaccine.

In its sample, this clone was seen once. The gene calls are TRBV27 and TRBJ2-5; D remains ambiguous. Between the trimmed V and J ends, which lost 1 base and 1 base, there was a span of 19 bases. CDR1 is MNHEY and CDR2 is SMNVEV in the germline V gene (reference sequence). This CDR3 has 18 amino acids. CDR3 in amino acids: CASSLFAPQWRSQETQYF. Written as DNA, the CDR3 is TGTGCCAGCAGTTTATTTGCCCCTCAATGGCGGTCCCAAGAGACCCAGTACTTC.

CDR3 nucleotides: TGTGCCAGCAGCCGAACGGACTTGGGGTACGAGCAGTACTTC. This codes for CASSRTDLGYEQYF. The genes are TRBV11-2 and TRBJ2-7, with D perhaps matching TRBD2 (5 bases). Germline V gives CDR1 SGHAT, CDR2 FQNNGV. V lost 5 bases and J 4 bases, leaving 15 bases between the germline ends. This CDR3 contains 14 residues.

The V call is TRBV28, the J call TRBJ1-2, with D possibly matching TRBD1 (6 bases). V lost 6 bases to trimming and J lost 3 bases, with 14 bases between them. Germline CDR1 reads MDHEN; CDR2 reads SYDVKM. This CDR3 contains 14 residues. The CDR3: CASRWGRLDYGYTF. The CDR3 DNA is TGTGCCAGCAGATGGGGGCGCTTGGACTATGGCTACACCTTC.

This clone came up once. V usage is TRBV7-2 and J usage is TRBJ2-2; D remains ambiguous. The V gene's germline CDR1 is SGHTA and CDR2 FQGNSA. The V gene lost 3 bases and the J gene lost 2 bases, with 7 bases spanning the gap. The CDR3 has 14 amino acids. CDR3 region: CASSFWLNTGELFF. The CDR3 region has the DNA TGTGCCAGCAGCTTTTGGTTAAACACCGGGGAGCTGTTTTTT.

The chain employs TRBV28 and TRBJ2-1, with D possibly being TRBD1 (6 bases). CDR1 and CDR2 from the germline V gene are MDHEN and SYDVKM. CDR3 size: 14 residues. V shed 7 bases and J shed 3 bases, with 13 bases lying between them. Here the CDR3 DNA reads TGTGCCAGCAATTCACAGGGATACTACAATGAGCAGTTCTTC. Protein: CASNSQGYYNEQFF.

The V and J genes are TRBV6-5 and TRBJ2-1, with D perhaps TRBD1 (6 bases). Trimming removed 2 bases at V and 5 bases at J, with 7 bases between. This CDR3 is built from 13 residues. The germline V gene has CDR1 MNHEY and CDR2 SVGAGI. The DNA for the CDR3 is TGTGCCAGCAGTTACGACAGGCACAATGAGCAGTTCTTC. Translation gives CASSYDRHNEQFF.

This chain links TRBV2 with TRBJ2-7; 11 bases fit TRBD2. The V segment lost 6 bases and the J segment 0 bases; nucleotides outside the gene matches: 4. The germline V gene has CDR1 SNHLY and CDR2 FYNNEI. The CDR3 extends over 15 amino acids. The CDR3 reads CASSEGLAVSYEQYF. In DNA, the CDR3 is TGTGCCAGCAGCGAGGGACTAGCGGTCTCCTACGAGCAGTACTTC.

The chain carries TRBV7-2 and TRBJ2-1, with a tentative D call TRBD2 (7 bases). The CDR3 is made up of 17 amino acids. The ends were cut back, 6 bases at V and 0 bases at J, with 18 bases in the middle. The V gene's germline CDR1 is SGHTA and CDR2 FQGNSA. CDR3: CASRTLGGVSSYNEQFF. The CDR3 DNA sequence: TGTGCCAGCAGGACTTTAGGGGGGGTGAGCTCCTACAATGAGCAGTTCTTC.

The CDR3 DNA is TGTGCCAGCAGCGTAGTTCTGGACACCGGGGAGCTGTTTTTT. It yields the protein CASSVVLDTGELFF. The chain joins TRBV9 to TRBJ2-2; D ambiguous. This CDR3 contains 14 residues. V shed 0 bases and J shed 3 bases, with 6 bases lying between them. Germline CDR1 and CDR2: SGDLS and YYNGEE.

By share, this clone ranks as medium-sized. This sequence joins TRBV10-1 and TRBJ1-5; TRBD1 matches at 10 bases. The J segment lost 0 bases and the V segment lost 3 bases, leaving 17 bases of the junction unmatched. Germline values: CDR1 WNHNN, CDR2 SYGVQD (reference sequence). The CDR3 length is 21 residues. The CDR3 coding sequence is TGCGCCAGCAGTGAACTGAACTGCCGGGACAGGGGACACTATAGCAATCAGCCCCAGCATTTT. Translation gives CASSELNCRDRGHYSNQPQHF.

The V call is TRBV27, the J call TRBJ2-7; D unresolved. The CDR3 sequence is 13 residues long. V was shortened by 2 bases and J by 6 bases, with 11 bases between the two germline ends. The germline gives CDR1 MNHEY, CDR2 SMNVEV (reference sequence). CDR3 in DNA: TGTGCCAGCAGTTTAGGAAACCTGGGCGAGCAGTACTTC. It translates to CASSLGNLGEQYF.

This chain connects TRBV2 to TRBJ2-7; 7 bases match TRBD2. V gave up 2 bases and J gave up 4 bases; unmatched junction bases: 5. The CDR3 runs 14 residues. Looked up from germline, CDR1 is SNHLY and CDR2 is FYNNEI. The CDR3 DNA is TGTGCCAGCAGTGAATGGGGGGGTGGGTACGAGCAGTACTTC. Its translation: CASSEWGGGYEQYF.

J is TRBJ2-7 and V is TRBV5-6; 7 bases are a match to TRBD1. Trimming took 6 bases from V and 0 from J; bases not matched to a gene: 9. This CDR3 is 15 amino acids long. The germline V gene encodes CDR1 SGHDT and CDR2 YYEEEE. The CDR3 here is CASTQDRTNSYEQYF. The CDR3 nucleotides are TGTGCCAGCACCCAGGACAGGACAAACTCCTACGAGCAGTACTTC.

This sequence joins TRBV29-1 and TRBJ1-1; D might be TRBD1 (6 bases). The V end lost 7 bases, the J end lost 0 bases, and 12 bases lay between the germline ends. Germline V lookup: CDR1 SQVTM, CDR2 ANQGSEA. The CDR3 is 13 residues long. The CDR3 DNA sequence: TGCAGCGCTTACAGGGATATGAACACTGAAGCTTTCTTT. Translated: CSAYRDMNTEAFF.

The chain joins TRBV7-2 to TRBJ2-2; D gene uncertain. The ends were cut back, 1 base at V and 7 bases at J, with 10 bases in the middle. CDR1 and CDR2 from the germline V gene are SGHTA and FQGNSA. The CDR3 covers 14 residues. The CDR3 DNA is TGTGCCAGCAGCTTAGAAAACAGCCTCGGGGAGCTGTTTTTT. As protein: CASSLENSLGELFF.